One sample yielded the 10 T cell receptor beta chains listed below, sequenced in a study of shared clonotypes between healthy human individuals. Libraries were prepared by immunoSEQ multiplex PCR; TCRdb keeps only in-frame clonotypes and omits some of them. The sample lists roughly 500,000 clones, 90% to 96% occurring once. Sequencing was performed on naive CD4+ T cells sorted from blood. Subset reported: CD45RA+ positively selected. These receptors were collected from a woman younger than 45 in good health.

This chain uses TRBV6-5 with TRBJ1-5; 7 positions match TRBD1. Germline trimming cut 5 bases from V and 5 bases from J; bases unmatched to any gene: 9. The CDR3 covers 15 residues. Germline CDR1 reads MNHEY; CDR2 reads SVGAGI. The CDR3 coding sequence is TGTGCCAGCAGTACCGGACAGGCGGAGGATCAGCCCCAGCATTTT. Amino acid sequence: CASSTGQAEDQPQHF.

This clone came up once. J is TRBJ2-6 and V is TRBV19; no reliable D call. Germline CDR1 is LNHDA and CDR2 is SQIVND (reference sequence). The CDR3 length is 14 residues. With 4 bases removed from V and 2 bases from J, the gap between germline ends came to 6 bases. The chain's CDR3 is CASSRLPGANVLTF. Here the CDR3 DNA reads TGTGCCAGTAGTAGGCTTCCTGGGGCCAACGTCCTGACTTTC.

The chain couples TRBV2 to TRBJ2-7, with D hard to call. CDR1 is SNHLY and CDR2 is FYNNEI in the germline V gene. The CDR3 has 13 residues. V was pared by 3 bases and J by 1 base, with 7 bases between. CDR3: CASSDAPSYEQYF. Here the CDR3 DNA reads TGTGCCAGCAGTGATGCGCCGTCCTACGAGCAGTACTTC.

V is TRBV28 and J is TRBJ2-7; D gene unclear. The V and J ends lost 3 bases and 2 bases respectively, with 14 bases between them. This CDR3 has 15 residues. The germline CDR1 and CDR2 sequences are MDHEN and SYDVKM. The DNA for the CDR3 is TGTGCCAGCAGTTTTTTAGGCAGTGTCACCTACGAGCAGTACTTC. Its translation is CASSFLGSVTYEQYF.

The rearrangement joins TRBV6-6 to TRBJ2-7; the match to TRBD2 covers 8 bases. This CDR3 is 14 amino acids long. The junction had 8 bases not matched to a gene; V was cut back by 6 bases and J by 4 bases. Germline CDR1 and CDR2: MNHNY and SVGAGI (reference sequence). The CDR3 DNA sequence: TGTGCCAGCAGCTCCAGCGGGAGAGGGTACGAGCAGTACTTC. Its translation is CASSSSGRGYEQYF.

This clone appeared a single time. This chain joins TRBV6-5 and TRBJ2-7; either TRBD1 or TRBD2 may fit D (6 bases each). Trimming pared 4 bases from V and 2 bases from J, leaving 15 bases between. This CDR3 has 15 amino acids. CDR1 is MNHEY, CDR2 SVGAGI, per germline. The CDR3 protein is CASSSGTSGAYEQYF. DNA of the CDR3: TGTGCCAGCAGTTCGGGGACATCGGGGGCCTACGAGCAGTACTTC.

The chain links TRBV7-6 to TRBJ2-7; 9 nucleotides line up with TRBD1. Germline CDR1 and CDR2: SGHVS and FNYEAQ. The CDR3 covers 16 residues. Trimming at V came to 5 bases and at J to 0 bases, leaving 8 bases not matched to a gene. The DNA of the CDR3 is TGTGCCAGCAGCCTACAGGGACAGGGATTCTCCTACGAGCAGTACTTC. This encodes CASSLQGQGFSYEQYF.

CDR3 protein: CASRSGTSGPDSYNEQFF. The CDR3 DNA reads as TGTGCCAGCAGGTCCGGGACTAGCGGTCCAGACTCCTACAATGAGCAGTTCTTC. The chain combines TRBV7-2 with TRBJ2-1; 11 bases map to TRBD2. V lost 6 bases and J lost 0; bases outside the gene matches: 10. Germline V lookup: CDR1 SGHTA, CDR2 FQGNSA. The CDR3 is 18 residues long.

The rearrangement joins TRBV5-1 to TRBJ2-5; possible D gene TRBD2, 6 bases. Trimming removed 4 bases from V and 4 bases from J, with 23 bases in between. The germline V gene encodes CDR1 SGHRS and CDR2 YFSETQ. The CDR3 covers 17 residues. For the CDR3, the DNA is TGCGCCAGCAGCATAACACTGTCCGGGGGAATTCGAGAGACCCAGTACTTC. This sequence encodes CASSITLSGGIRETQYF. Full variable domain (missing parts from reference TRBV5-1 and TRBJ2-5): KAGVTQTPRYLIKTRGQQVTLSCSPISGHRSVSWYQQTPGQGLQFLFEYFSETQRNKGNFPGRFSGRQFSNSRSEMNVSTLELGDSALYLCASSITLSGGIRETQYFGPGTRLLVL.

CDR3 amino acids: CASSTSDRGLRTQYF. In DNA, the CDR3 is TGTGCCAGTAGTACCTCCGACAGGGGGCTTCGAACGCAGTACTTC. The chain combines TRBV19 with TRBJ2-7; 10 nucleotides line up with TRBD1. CDR1 LNHDA and CDR2 SQIVND come from the germline V gene (reference sequence). The CDR3 length is 15 residues. V was clipped by 4 bases and J by 9 bases; unmatched bases: 12. Together with reference TRBV19 and TRBJ2-7, the CDR3 gives the full variable domain: DGGITQSPKYLFRKEGQNVTLSCEQNLNHDAMYWYRQDPGQGLRLIYYSQIVNDFQKGDIAEGYSVSREKKESFPLTVTSAQKNPTAFYLCASSTSDRGLRTQYFGPGTRLTVT.